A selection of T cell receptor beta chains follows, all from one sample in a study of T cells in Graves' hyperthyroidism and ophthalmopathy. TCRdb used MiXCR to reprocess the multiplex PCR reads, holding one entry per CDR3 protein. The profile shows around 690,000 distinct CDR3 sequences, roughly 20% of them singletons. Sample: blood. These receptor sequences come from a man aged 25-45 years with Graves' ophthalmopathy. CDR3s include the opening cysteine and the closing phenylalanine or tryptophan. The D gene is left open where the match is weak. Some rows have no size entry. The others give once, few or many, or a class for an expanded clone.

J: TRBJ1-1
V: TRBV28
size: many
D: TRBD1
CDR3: CASSLLGQPLNTEAFF
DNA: TGTGCCAGCAGTTTATTGGGACAGCCCCTGAACACTGAAGCTTTCTTT

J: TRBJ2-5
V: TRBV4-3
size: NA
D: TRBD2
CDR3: CASSQVAGAGETQYF
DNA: TGCGCCAGCAGCCAAGTAGCGGGAGCAGGGGAGACCCAGTACTTC

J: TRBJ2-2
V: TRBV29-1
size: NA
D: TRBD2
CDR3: CSVEGSAGGPSGELFF
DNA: TGCAGCGTTGAAGGCTCGGCGGGAGGGCCGTCCGGGGAGCTGTTTTTT

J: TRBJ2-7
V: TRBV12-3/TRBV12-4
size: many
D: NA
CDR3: CASSRTGDSGEQYF
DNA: TGTGCCAGCAGCCGAACGGGAGATTCGGGCGAGCAGTACTTC

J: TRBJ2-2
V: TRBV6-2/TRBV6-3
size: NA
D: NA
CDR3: CASSYLASWELFF
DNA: TGTGCCAGCAGTTACTTGGCTTCCTGGGAGCTGTTTTTT

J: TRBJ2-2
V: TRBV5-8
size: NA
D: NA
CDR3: CGSSFTRQTGELFF
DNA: TGTGGCAGCAGCTTCACCCGACAGACCGGGGAGCTGTTTTTT

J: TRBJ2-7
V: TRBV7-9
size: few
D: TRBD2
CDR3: CASRPGTSGPYEQYF
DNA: TGTGCCAGCAGGCCAGGGACTAGCGGACCCTACGAGCAGTACTTC

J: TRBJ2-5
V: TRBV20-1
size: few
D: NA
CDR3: CSARDPTRDWEETQYF
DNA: TGCAGTGCTAGAGATCCCACCCGGGACTGGGAAGAGACCCAGTACTTC

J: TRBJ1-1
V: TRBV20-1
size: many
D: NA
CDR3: CSAITRGTEAFF
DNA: TGCAGTGCTATCACGCGGGGGACTGAAGCTTTCTTT

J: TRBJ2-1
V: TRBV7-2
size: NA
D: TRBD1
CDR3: CASSPTGIDNEQFF
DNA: TGTGCCAGCAGCCCGACAGGGATCGACAATGAGCAGTTCTTC

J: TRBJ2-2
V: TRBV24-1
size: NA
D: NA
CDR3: CATSRDGNTGELFF
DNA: TGTGCCACCAGCCGCGACGGGAACACCGGGGAGCTGTTTTTT

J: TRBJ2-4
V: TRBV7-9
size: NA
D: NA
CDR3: CASSLTVGLAKNIQYF
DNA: TGTGCCAGCAGCTTAACCGTCGGTCTAGCCAAAAACATTCAGTACTTC

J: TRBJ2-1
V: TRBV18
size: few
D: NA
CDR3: CASSPRGPDEQFF
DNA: TGTGCCAGCTCACCACGGGGGCCGGATGAGCAGTTCTTC

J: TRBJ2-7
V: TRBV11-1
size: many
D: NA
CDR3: CASSLDGNSYEQYF
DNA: TGTGCCAGCAGCTTGGACGGGAACTCCTACGAGCAGTACTTC

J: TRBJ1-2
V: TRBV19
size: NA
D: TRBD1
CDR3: CASSIGGTAPNYGYTF
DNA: TGTGCCAGTAGTATAGGGGGGACAGCGCCTAACTATGGCTACACCTTC

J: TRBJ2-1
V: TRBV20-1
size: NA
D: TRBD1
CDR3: CSASRDRGDEQFF
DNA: TGCAGTGCTAGCCGGGACAGGGGGGATGAGCAGTTCTTC

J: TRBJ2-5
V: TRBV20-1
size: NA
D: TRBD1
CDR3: CSARQTGQETQYF
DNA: TGCAGTGCTAGACAGACAGGGCAAGAGACCCAGTACTTC

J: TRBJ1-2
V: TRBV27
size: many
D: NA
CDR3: CASSLYRGGDYGYTF
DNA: TGTGCCAGCAGTTTATATAGGGGTGGCGACTATGGCTACACCTTC

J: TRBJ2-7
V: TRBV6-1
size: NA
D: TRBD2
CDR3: CASSGPTSGSGEQYF
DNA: TGTGCCAGCAGTGGCCCGACTAGCGGGAGTGGGGAGCAGTACTTC

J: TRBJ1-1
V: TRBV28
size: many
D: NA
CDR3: CASSIRQLNTEAFF
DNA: TGTGCCAGCAGTATACGACAGCTGAACACTGAAGCTTTCTTT

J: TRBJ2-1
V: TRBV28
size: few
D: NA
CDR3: CASSSSGSAGEQFF
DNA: TGTGCCAGCAGTTCTTCCGGGTCGGCGGGTGAGCAGTTCTTC

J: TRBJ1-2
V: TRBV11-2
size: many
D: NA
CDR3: CASSSRRYGYTF
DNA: TGTGCCAGCAGCTCAAGACGGTATGGCTACACCTTC

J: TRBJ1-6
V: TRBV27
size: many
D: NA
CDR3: CASSPGTRDSPLHF
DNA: TGTGCCAGCAGTCCGGGGACCAGGGATTCACCCCTCCACTTT

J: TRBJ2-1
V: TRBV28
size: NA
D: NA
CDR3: CASIPSGRGPYNEQFF
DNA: TGTGCCAGCATTCCCTCGGGGAGGGGGCCCTACAATGAGCAGTTCTTC

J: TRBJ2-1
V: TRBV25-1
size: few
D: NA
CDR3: CASSDPLFGEEQFF
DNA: TGTGCCAGCAGTGACCCACTTTTCGGTGAGGAGCAGTTCTTC

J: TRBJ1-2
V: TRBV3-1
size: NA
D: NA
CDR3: CASSQRQHEGYTF
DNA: TGTGCCAGCAGCCAACGGCAGCACGAGGGCTACACCTTC

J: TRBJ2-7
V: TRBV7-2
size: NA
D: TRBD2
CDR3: CASSSPGLADFSGAYEQYF
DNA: TGTGCCAGCAGCTCACCGGGACTAGCGGACTTTAGCGGGGCCTACGAGCAGTACTTC

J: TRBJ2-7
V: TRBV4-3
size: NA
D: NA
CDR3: CASSQDRGNMREQYF
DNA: TGCGCCAGCAGCCAAGATCGAGGGAACATGCGCGAGCAGTACTTC

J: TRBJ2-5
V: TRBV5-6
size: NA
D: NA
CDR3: CASTTDSRYQETQYF
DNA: TGTGCCAGCACCACTGATAGCCGGTACCAAGAGACCCAGTACTTC

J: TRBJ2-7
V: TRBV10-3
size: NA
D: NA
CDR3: CAISESMVSGHEQYF
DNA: TGTGCCATCAGTGAGTCGATGGTGAGCGGCCACGAGCAGTACTTC

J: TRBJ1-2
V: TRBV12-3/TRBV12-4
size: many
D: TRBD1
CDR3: CASSFPGTGHDYGYTF
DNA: TGTGCCAGCAGTTTTCCCGGGACAGGACATGACTATGGCTACACCTTC

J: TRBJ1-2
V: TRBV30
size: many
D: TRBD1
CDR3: CAWTGTGGKANYGYTF
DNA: TGTGCCTGGACCGGGACAGGGGGCAAAGCTAACTATGGCTACACCTTC

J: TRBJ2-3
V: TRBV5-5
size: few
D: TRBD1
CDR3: CASSFGQGGTDTQYF
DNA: TGTGCCAGCAGCTTTGGACAGGGTGGCACAGATACGCAGTATTTT

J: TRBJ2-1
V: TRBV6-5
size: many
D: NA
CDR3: CASSYPASVNEQFF
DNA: TGTGCCAGCAGTTACCCCGCTAGCGTCAATGAGCAGTTCTTC

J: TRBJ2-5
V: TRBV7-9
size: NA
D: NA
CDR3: CASSFGQTQETQYF
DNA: TGTGCCAGCAGCTTTGGCCAGACTCAAGAGACCCAGTACTTC

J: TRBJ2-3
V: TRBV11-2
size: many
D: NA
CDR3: CASSLNSGSTDTQYF
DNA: TGTGCCAGCAGCTTAAATTCCGGAAGCACAGATACGCAGTATTTT

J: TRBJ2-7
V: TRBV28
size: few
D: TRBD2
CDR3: CASIQLAGYEQYF
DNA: TGTGCCAGCATCCAACTAGCGGGCTACGAGCAGTACTTC

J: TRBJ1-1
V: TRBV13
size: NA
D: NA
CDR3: CASSSRQSSPLNTEAFF
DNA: TGTGCCAGCAGCTCCCGACAGTCGAGCCCACTGAACACTGAAGCTTTCTTT

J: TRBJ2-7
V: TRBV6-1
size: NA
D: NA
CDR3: CASSLGGSLDYEQYF
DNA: TGTGCCAGCAGTCTCGGGGGCAGCTTAGACTACGAGCAGTACTTC

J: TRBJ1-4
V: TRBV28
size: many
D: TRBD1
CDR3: CASSLVGQIVDAEKLFF
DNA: TGTGCCAGCAGTCTGGTGGGACAGATCGTTGATGCTGAAAAACTGTTTTTT

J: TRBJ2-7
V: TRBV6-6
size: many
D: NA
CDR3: CASSYRQGTHEQYF
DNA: TGTGCCAGCAGTTACCGGCAGGGTACACACGAGCAGTACTTC

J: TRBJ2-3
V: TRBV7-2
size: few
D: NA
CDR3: CASSLRWERDTQYF
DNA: TGTGCCAGCAGCTTAAGGTGGGAGCGGGATACGCAGTATTTT

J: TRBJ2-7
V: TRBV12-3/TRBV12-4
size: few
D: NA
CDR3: CASGRGLTYEQYF
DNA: TGTGCCAGCGGGCGCGGGCTGACGTACGAGCAGTACTTC

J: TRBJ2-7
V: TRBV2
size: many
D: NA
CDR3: CASSDQYFYEQYF
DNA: TGTGCCAGCAGTGATCAGTATTTTTACGAGCAGTACTTC

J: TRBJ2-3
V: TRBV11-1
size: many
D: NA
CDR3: CASSLGADIRTDTQYF
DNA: TGTGCCAGCAGCTTAGGAGCGGACATTCGCACAGATACGCAGTATTTT

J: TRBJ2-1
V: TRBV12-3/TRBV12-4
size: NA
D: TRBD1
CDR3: CASSFAGGYNEQFF
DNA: TGTGCCAGCAGTTTCGCAGGGGGCTACAATGAGCAGTTCTTC